The 19 T cell receptor beta chains listed next were all sequenced from one sample in a study of identical twins. Each CDR3 protein gets one entry after TCRdb re-called the 5' RACE reads with MiXCR. The sample has 650,000 to 750,000 distinct CDR3 sequences; 21% are singletons. These data also featured in a second study, about T cells expressing NK-cell markers.

The sequencing input was PBMCs. The receptors shown here come from a woman between 18 and 29 years old in good health.

The sample holds a few counts of this clonotype. Sequence at one end of the junction differs from germline and may be a read error. V gene TRBV6-1 combines with J gene TRBJ1-5; D is undetermined. This CDR3 is built from 13 residues. From germline, CDR1 is MNHNS and CDR2 SASEGT. CDR3 coding DNA: TGTGCCAGCAGCTCCAGGAGCAAGCAGCCCCAGCATTTT. This sequence encodes CASSSRSKQPQHF.

This clonotype was recorded many times. The chain's CDR3 is CASTQGAYNEQFF. The CDR3 DNA reads as TGTGCCAGCACCCAGGGGGCGTACAATGAGCAGTTCTTC. This chain links TRBV12-3 or TRBV12-4 with TRBJ2-1, with 8 bases fitting TRBD1. The CDR3 is made up of 13 amino acids. The V and J ends lost 7 bases and 4 bases, in that order; junction bases with no gene match: 3.

This chain joins TRBV11-2 and TRBJ2-7, with D perhaps TRBD1 (6 bases). V was cut by 5 bases and J by 3 bases, with 11 bases left in between. CDR1 SGHAT and CDR2 FQNNGV come from the germline V gene. The CDR3 has 13 residues. The CDR3 sequence: CASSTGKHYEQYF. The CDR3 region has the DNA TGTGCCAGCAGCACAGGGAAGCACTACGAGCAGTACTTC.

In its sample, this clonotype was seen many times. The chain links TRBV9 to TRBJ2-2, with D possibly being TRBD1 or TRBD2 (5 bases each). The CDR3 length is 15 residues. CDR1 is SGDLS and CDR2 is YYNGEE in the germline V gene. V lost 4 bases and J lost 4, with 14 bases in between. CDR3 loop: CASSRDEGTTGELFF. The CDR3 DNA is TGTGCCAGCAGCAGGGACGAGGGAACCACCGGGGAGCTGTTTTTT.

The rearrangement uses TRBV10-3 and TRBJ2-7; 8 nucleotides align to TRBD1. CDR1 ENHRY and CDR2 SYGVKD come from the germline V gene. This CDR3 contains 15 residues. The J segment lost 1 base and the V segment lost 6 bases, leaving 8 bases of the junction unmatched. CDR3 in DNA: TGTGCCATCAGAAAGGACAGGGTTGATTCCTACGAGCAGTACTTC. It yields the protein CAIRKDRVDSYEQYF.

This clonotype was recorded many times. This chain joins TRBV20-1 and TRBJ1-1; TRBD1 is a possible D gene (5 bases). Germline V lookup: CDR1 DFQATT, CDR2 SNEGSKA (reference sequence). CDR3 length equals 12 residues. Trimming cost V 2 bases and J 5 bases, with 9 bases left between them. The CDR3 DNA is TGCAGTGCTAGACAGGGAGAAACTGAAGCTTTCTTT. Its protein is CSARQGETEAFF.

This chain joins TRBV7-2 and TRBJ2-4; D may correspond to TRBD1 or TRBD2 (5 bases each). V was pared by 8 bases and J by 5 bases, with 19 bases between. Germline V CDR1 and CDR2: SGHTA, FQGNSA. This CDR3 spans 15 amino acids. This chain's CDR3 is CASSGPPTGQNIQYF. The CDR3 DNA reads TGTGCCAGCTCGGGACCTCCCACGGGACAAAACATTCAGTACTTC.

V is TRBV7-3 and J is TRBJ2-1, with a possible D match to TRBD2 (5 bases). The CDR3 extends over 14 amino acids. Trimming shortened V by 5 bases and J by 3 bases, and 11 bases separated the two germline ends. CDR1 is SGHTA, CDR2 FQGTGA, per germline. CDR3 nucleotide sequence: TGTGCCAGCAGCCCAACTCGGGACTACAATGAGCAGTTCTTC. Protein product: CASSPTRDYNEQFF.

This clonotype was detected many times. V usage is TRBV20-1 and J usage is TRBJ2-1, with D perhaps matching TRBD2 (6 bases). The CDR3 has 14 residues. Germline lookup yields CDR1 DFQATT and CDR2 SNEGSKA (reference sequence). Trimming cost V 5 bases and J 7 bases, with 18 bases left between them. CDR3 coding DNA: TGCAGTGCTGGCGCGGCGGGGACGATAAATGAGCAGTTCTTC. Translated: CSAGAAGTINEQFF.

This chain links TRBV29-1 with TRBJ2-1; 9 bases line up with TRBD2. Germline trimming cut 4 bases from V and 4 bases from J; bases unmatched to any gene: 8. The germline gives CDR1 SQVTM, CDR2 ANQGSEA. The CDR3 is 15 residues long. CDR3 region: CSVALTSGSYNEQFF. DNA of the CDR3: TGCAGCGTTGCCTTGACTAGCGGCTCTTACAATGAGCAGTTCTTC.

This chain uses TRBV5-1 with TRBJ2-1, with 11 bases matching TRBD2. The V segment lost 4 bases and the J segment 8 bases; nucleotides outside the gene matches: 8. The CDR3 has 15 amino acids. In germline, CDR1 is SGHRS, CDR2 YFSETQ. The CDR3 loop is CASSPGLAEVDEQFF. The CDR3 bases are TGCGCCAGCAGCCCGGGACTAGCGGAGGTTGATGAGCAGTTCTTC.

This clonotype has a handful of counts. J is TRBJ2-3 and V is TRBV2; D is undetermined. Trimming stripped 3 bases from V and 6 bases from J, with 4 bases between. This CDR3 is 11 amino acids long. Germline values: CDR1 SNHLY, CDR2 FYNNEI. CDR3 bases: TGTGCCAGCAGTGATCTGGATACGCAGTATTTT. Translating it yields CASSDLDTQYF.

The V gene is TRBV10-3, the J gene TRBJ1-2; D unclear. Germline V gives CDR1 ENHRY, CDR2 SYGVKD. V lost 7 bases, J lost 6 bases, and 18 bases lay in between. CDR3 size: 14 residues. CDR3 residues: CAITPDLDRNGYTF. The CDR3 DNA follows: TGTGCCATCACTCCGGACCTCGACCGCAATGGCTACACCTTC.

Points on this clonotype: One end of the junction varies from germline; a read error may be responsible. The chain is built from TRBV6-2 or TRBV6-3 and TRBJ2-1, with TRBD2 matching over 7 bases. Germline V CDR1 and CDR2: MNHEY, SVGEGT. CDR3 length: 14 residues. The CDR3 coding sequence is TGTGCCAGCAGATGGGCGGGGGTCTACAATGAGCTGTTCTTC. It encodes CASRWAGVYNELFF.

This clonotype was seen a handful of times. The V call is TRBV29-1, the J call TRBJ1-5; 10 bases are a match to TRBD1. The CDR3 spans 14 residues. With V trimmed by 5 bases and J by 2 bases, 3 bases remained unmatched. Germline V gene lookup returns CDR1 SQVTM and CDR2 ANQGSEA. CDR3 nucleotide sequence: TGCAGCGTTCGACAGGGGGCGGGCAATCAGCCCCAGCATTTT. Translation gives CSVRQGAGNQPQHF.

The chain carries TRBV6-1 and TRBJ2-1, with 11 bases aligning to TRBD2. Trimming at V came to 10 bases and at J to 5 bases, leaving 7 bases not matched to a gene. This CDR3 is built from 14 residues. Per the germline V gene, CDR1 is MNHNS and CDR2 is SASEGT. The CDR3 region is CATALAGANNEQFF. CDR3 bases: TGTGCCACCGCACTAGCGGGAGCGAACAATGAGCAGTTCTTC.

The genes are TRBV10-1 and TRBJ2-1, with 10 nucleotides matching TRBD2. The CDR3 length is 15 residues. J lost 5 bases, V lost 1 base, and 2 bases had no gene match. CDR1 is WNHNN, CDR2 SYGVQD, per germline (reference sequence). CDR3 DNA sequence: TGCGCCAGCAGTGAGTTACTAGCGGGGAACAATGAGCAGTTCTTC. Residues: CASSELLAGNNEQFF.

Ten or more counts support this clonotype. The rearrangement uses TRBV5-1 and TRBJ2-7; 9 nucleotides align to TRBD1. This CDR3 has 14 amino acids. After removal of 5 bases from V and 1 base from J, the junction contained 4 bases not matched to a gene. Germline V gene sequence: CDR1 SGHRS, CDR2 YFSETQ. CDR3 in DNA: TGCGCCAGCAGGGGACAGGGAATTTCCTACGAGCAGTACTTC. It codes for CASRGQGISYEQYF.

J is TRBJ1-6 and V is TRBV7-9, with unresolved D. The CDR3 totals 17 residues. Looked up from germline, CDR1 is SEHNR and CDR2 is FQNEAQ (reference sequence). V shed 1 base and J shed 0 bases, with 10 bases lying between them. CDR3 loop: CASSLGGASSYNSPLHF. In nucleotides, the CDR3 is TGTGCCAGCAGCTTAGGGGGAGCTAGCTCCTATAATTCACCCCTCCACTTT.